This TCR beta chain was recorded in a study of cytomegalovirus exposure and HLA in healthy donors (dated by TCRdb to about 2017). Regarding the research as a whole: An earlier analysis of approximately 640 of the donors reported 276 Gb of sequence data and 117 million unique TCR beta sequences from roughly 180 million T cells. About 5 DR-DQ haplotypes were handled as single units for association and clustering, since linkage in the cohort was strong. To study patterns of TCR occurrence, a later analysis re-analyzed previously published TCR beta repertoires from under 750 donors and added high-resolution HLA genotyping. The number of donors typed differed by locus, with roughly 629-640 for A, B, C, DRB1 and DQB1, roughly 520 for DQA1, 606 for DPA1, and around 460 for DPB1. HLA typing included class I and class II loci at four-digit resolution. Among 398 genotyped donors of the cohort, an average of 235,054 unique TCR beta nucleotide sequences were sequenced per donor, roughly 18% of them non-productive. Of the approximately 400 genotyped donors, approximately 81% were placed in the genetic ancestry cluster associated with self-reported Caucasian donors. Roughly 290 gigabases of sequencing data and roughly 80 million unique TCR sequences made up an early release that covered approximately 700 HLA-typed donors. All discovery cohort repertoires had been generated on a single sequencing platform. An earlier analysis of 500 to 750 of the donors applied high-throughput TCR beta sequencing to assess whether each TCR beta V gene segment acted as functional or pseudogenic. The later analysis used no new phenotypic data to find candidate immune exposures, relying instead on TCR beta sequences and their occurrence across donors. The aim of the study was to test whether cataloging public T cell receptors could identify signatures of past pathogen exposure. Donor age, sex, ethnicity and CMV serostatus were compiled together with the repertoire data. The study profiled the T cell repertoires of hundreds of subjects by immunosequencing and related them to cytomegalovirus serostatus. Along with the 666-subject first cohort, a separate validation cohort of around 110 different subjects was used. To predict cytomegalovirus infection status, the study combined high-throughput TCR immunosequencing, statistical association of individual TCRs with disease status, and machine learning. In a later genetic analysis, genome-wide SNP genotypes for about three fifths of the 666 donors were used, and that subset was treated as a discovery cohort. General conclusions and limits of the study: A cluster of highly shared sequence variants was judged likely to be a technical artifact of the sequencing pipeline. According to a later analysis, most CMV-associated TCR beta chains appeared to be HLA-restricted, and the HLA associations seemed to be driven largely by CMV exposure. V-gene and J-gene trimming of TCR beta chains was associated with a missense DCLRE1C variant in a later genetic analysis, and the association was replicated in an independent cohort. HLA typing was unavailable for some donors at each locus, so association tests used only the typed subset. In a later genetic analysis, fewer N-insertions in productive TCRs were reported among donors in an Asian-associated ancestry cluster than the roughly 700-donor mean. When HLA alleles, especially DR and DQ, strongly co-occurred, attributing TCR associations to individual alleles was difficult. Only TCR beta chains were sequenced in this cohort, and the absence of alpha or paired-chain data limited detectable features. Roughly uniform sequencing depth across donors was assumed in presence/absence analyses, although this assumption may not hold. Specific HLA alleles were associated with about 17,000 TCR beta sequences at a false discovery rate of 0.05 in a later analysis. While some public TCRs were present in many individuals, most TCR sequences turned up only very rarely across donors. The authors suggested that the approach could potentially be extended to other disease states and immunological phenotypes. The 87-base-pair reads could not distinguish some IMGT-functional V segments, including TRBV6-2 and TRBV6-3, so those segments were excluded. The only immune exposure information available for the cohort was CMV serostatus. In a later analysis, TCR association rates were found to vary across HLA loci, with the most associated TCRs seen for DRB1 alleles and the fewest for HLA-C alleles. A further reported finding was that TCR beta sequences accurately predicted the HLA-A and HLA-B alleles for most subjects in the first cohort. The classifier was reported to diagnose cytomegalovirus status with high specificity and sensitivity in both the original and validation cohorts. In a later analysis, HLA-associated TCR beta chains were found to be more clonally expanded and to have lower generation probabilities than equally common non-associated chains. The study gave a list of some 150 TCR beta chains associated with cytomegalovirus. Correlated functional status among segregating V segments might be attributable to linkage disequilibrium, but an unknown experimental factor could not be ruled out. The earlier analysis of approximately 590 of the donors excluded roughly 17 rarely observed V segments, including chromosome 9 orphons, because counts were too low. Several of the top co-occurrence clusters appeared to be linked to parvovirus B19, influenza, CMV and Epstein-Barr virus, according to a later analysis. In an earlier analysis of over 550 of the donors, most TCR beta V segments were observed in productive rearrangements about 90% or about 30% of the time, broadly matching IMGT annotations. In vitro tests confirmed that three of the cytomegalovirus-associated TCR beta chains recognize cytomegalovirus antigens.

The cohort comprised some 700 healthy bone marrow donors. Cohort members were all nominally healthy when sampled, although unrecorded immune exposures were likely present. The donor tested CMV seropositive and was one of the 289 seropositive cohort members. Each donor provided a peripheral blood sample, and peripheral blood mononuclear cells were used for TCR beta sequencing. The Qiagen DNeasy Blood Extraction Kit was used to extract genomic DNA from the blood cell samples. This clone was detected only a few times. What antigen it recognizes has not been identified. No much larger clone exists at a distance of one base, and base qualities are not known. From V the trimming removes 7 bases and from J it removes 0 bases, while the gene matches leave 6 bases of the junction unaccounted for. From the germline V gene, CDR1 is MDHEN and CDR2 is SYDVKM. The CDR3 spans 16 residues, from the cysteine through the phenylalanine. Only CDR3 DNA is held: 48 bases, read in frame from base 1.

Libraries were constructed by the immunoSEQ multiplex PCR assay. A mixture of 60 forward primers for TCR Vbeta segments and 13 reverse primers for TCR Jbeta segments was used in the multiplex PCR. Amplification of the CDR3 region of rearranged TCR beta genes was performed with a multiplex PCR assay on genomic DNA. On the Illumina HiSeq System, the amplified TCR beta libraries were sequenced as 87-base-pair reads. The study's processing was this. A later analysis counted approximately 76 million unique TCR beta chains across the 650 to 700 repertoires, and some 11 million of these chains were shared by at least two donors. Raw reads were error-corrected and collapsed into unique sequences by a nearest-neighbor algorithm in which closely related sequences were merged to remove PCR and sequencing errors. Alignment of CDR3 sequences to IMGT reference sequences was used to assign V, D and J gene segments. For a sequence to be retained, a match of at least six nucleotides to both a V gene segment and a J gene segment was required. Rearrangements were called productive when the CDR3 lacked stop codons and stayed in frame with V and J; all others were non-productive. Following IMGT convention, CDR3 was defined as the stretch from the second conserved V-encoded cysteine up to the conserved J-encoded phenylalanine. The earlier analysis of approximately 500 of the donors excluded sequences that lacked an unambiguous match to a single V gene segment. An earlier analysis of approximately 590 of the donors classified V segments as functional when productive rearrangements were above 56.7% and as segregating when the standard deviation between donors was above 5%. A statistical classification framework was built for diagnosing cytomegalovirus status from the catalog of TCR beta chain sequences. V and J gene assignment, in a later analysis, came from comparing TCR nucleotide sequences with IMGT/GENE-DB human TR gene sequences. The TCRdist pipeline was used in a later analysis to assign CDR3 sequences and most-parsimonious VDJ recombination scenarios. In a later analysis, each TCR beta chain was defined by its CDR3 amino acid sequence together with its V-gene family, and reads lacking a unique V-gene family were excluded. In a later analysis, around 650 highly shared, low-generation-probability nucleotide sequences were removed to address suspected cross-contamination and a sequencing artifact. A later analysis calculated a clonal expansion index for each public chain from normalized within-repertoire ranks of inferred template counts. A later analysis computed generation probabilities with a VDJ recombination model fitted to out-of-frame rearrangements, and checked the results against IGoR. A later analysis scored TCR-TCR, TCR-HLA and TCR-CMV co-occurrence with hypergeometric tests, applying a repertoire-size bias correction to TCR pairs. A later analysis estimated false discovery rates by permuting HLA or CMV assignments 20 times. In a later analysis, co-occurring TCRs were grouped using DBSCAN, with TCRdist sequence similarity added in when clustering inside HLA-allele-positive subsets. Repertoires with fewer than 30,000 or more than 120,000 public chains were left out of co-occurrence clustering, as were five repertoires with anomalous nucleotide sharing. TCRdb limited this immuneACCESS table to in-frame rearrangements with V and J called. A share of clones is missing; checked studies link under half to unresolved V genes, and the rest is unexplained. The DNA was the basis for D and trimming; V, J and clone size are from that table. Across this sample there are tens of thousands of clones, with over 60% seen only once. The ten largest clones add up to 20% to 25% of the sample.

The specimen sequenced was PBMCs. The source of this sequence is a woman aged 50 to 65 in good health and CMV-seropositive. The chain was built from TRBV28 and TRBJ2-6; TRBD1 fits 7 bases in the junction. The CDR3 reads CASIGTEGSGANVLTF. The DNA sequence is TGTGCCAGCATTGGGACAGAGGGCTCTGGGGCCAACGTCCTGACTTTC.